The sequence of this T cell receptor beta chain was determined in a study of OX40 agonist ivuxolimab in advanced cancers. Enrollment shut out patients with autoimmune disease history or systemic immunosuppression. Germline CDR1 SGHTA, CDR2 FQGNSA. V gave up 5 bases and J gave up 5 bases; unmatched junction bases: 10. CDR3 length: 15 residues. The table came from immunoSEQ multiplex PCR; TCRdb's copy has only in-frame clones and leaves some out. The sample has roughly 89,000 clones, approximately 91% seen once; the top ten hold 0.25% to 0.35%. The receptor comes from an adult with an advanced solid tumor such as melanoma, head and neck, liver or kidney cancer. Here the sequenced sample was CD4+ or CD8+ T cells sorted from blood, taken in a trial of the OX40 agonist ivuxolimab. The genes are TRBV7-2 and TRBJ2-3; 7 bases match TRBD2. In nucleotides, the CDR3 is TGTGCCAGCAGCCCACAAGGATTAGCGGGAGATACGCAGTATTTT. It specifies CASSPQGLAGDTQYF.